One and the same sample provided the 11 T cell receptor beta chains below, sequenced in a study of cytomegalovirus exposure and HLA in healthy donors. The PCR used 60 Vbeta and 13 Jbeta primers. The protocol was immunoSEQ multiplex PCR, while the TCRdb copy is restricted to in-frame clones and leaves out a portion. This sample's table reports approximately 50,000 clones. The specimen was PBMCs. These receptors came from a female donor in good health and CMV-seronegative.

The chain recombines TRBV2 with TRBJ1-5, with a tentative D call TRBD1 (5 bases). V lost 7 bases to trimming and J lost 3 bases, with 16 bases between them. The CDR3 runs 15 residues. Germline V lookup: CDR1 SNHLY, CDR2 FYNNEI. The DNA for the CDR3 is TGTGCCAGCATTCCCGGGAGGGGTGCCAATCAGCCCCAGCATTTT. This sequence encodes CASIPGRGANQPQHF. The full variable domain, rest sourced from reference TRBV2 and TRBJ1-5, is EPEVTQTPSHQVTQMGQEVILRCVPISNHLYFYWYRQILGQKVEFLVSFYNNEISEKSEIFDDQFSVERPDGSNFTLKIRSTKLEDSAMYFCASIPGRGANQPQHFGDGTRLSIL.

CDR3 nucleotide sequence: TGCGCCAGCAGCTTGATCCCGGGACTAACCTCCTACGAGCAGTACTTC. Protein: CASSLIPGLTSYEQYF. The chain is built from TRBV5-1 and TRBJ2-7, with TRBD2 matching over 7 bases. This CDR3 is built from 16 residues. The germline V gene encodes CDR1 SGHRS and CDR2 YFSETQ. The V and J ends lost 1 base and 0 bases, in that order; junction bases with no gene match: 7.

The chain has TRBV7-9 and TRBJ1-3; a possible D gene is TRBD1 (5 bases). CDR1 is SEHNR and CDR2 is FQNEAQ in the germline V gene (reference sequence). V lost 11 bases, J lost 4 bases, and 12 bases lay in between. The CDR3 has 12 residues. In DNA, the CDR3 is TGTGCCGGGTCAGGGTCGGGAAACACCATATATTTT. Amino acids: CAGSGSGNTIYF.

This chain uses TRBV4-1 with TRBJ2-7, with D perhaps matching TRBD2 (6 bases). V was cut by 4 bases and J by 0 bases, with 13 bases left in between. From germline, CDR1 is MGHRA and CDR2 YSYEKL. This CDR3 comprises 15 residues. This CDR3 is CASSRPGTYSYEQYF. The CDR3 DNA reads TGCGCCAGCAGCCGGCCCGGGACTTACTCCTACGAGCAGTACTTC.

This sequence joins TRBV2 and TRBJ2-5; TRBD1 might be the D (5 bases). Germline CDR1 is SNHLY and CDR2 is FYNNEI. This CDR3 is built from 13 residues. Trimming removed 1 base from V and 5 bases from J, with 8 bases in between. The CDR3 nucleotides are TGTGCCAGCAGTGAAGTCAGGGTTGAGACCCAGTACTTC. This gives the protein CASSEVRVETQYF.

This chain uses TRBV7-6 with TRBJ2-5, with D uncertain. The CDR3 has 15 amino acids. With 3 bases removed from V and 2 bases from J, the gap between germline ends came to 13 bases. Germline V CDR1 and CDR2: SGHVS, FNYEAQ. This chain's CDR3 is CASSFNSGLQETQYF. In DNA, the CDR3 is TGTGCCAGCAGCTTTAATTCAGGTCTACAAGAGACCCAGTACTTC.

The V and J genes are TRBV5-1 and TRBJ1-1; 8 nucleotides align to TRBD1. CDR3 length equals 15 residues. J lost 5 bases, V lost 0 bases, and 6 bases had no gene match. Germline values: CDR1 SGHRS, CDR2 YFSETQ. CDR3 sequence: CASSLGAGGWTEAFF. The CDR3, as DNA: TGCGCCAGCAGCTTGGGGGCAGGGGGCTGGACTGAAGCTTTCTTT.

V usage is TRBV9 and J usage is TRBJ2-2, with 7 bases lining up with TRBD2. In germline, CDR1 is SGDLS, CDR2 YYNGEE. Trimming removed 0 bases from V and 6 bases from J; junction bases left unmatched: 11. The CDR3 extends over 17 amino acids. The CDR3 bases are TGTGCCAGCAGCGTAGGTAGGGCGCGGGGGTATGCCGGGGAGCTGTTTTTT. It codes for CASSVGRARGYAGELFF.

V gene TRBV30 combines with J gene TRBJ2-7, with D perhaps matching TRBD1 (6 bases). Germline assignment: CDR1 GTSNPN and CDR2 SVGIG (reference sequence). This CDR3 comprises 14 residues. Trimming left V 0 bases short and J 3 bases short, with 12 bases between. The CDR3 reads CAWSVGPRGYEQYF. In DNA form, the CDR3 reads TGTGCCTGGAGTGTAGGGCCCAGGGGCTACGAGCAGTACTTC.

The chain recombines TRBV25-1 with TRBJ2-5; D unresolved. Trimming left V 5 bases short and J 4 bases short, with 14 bases between. This CDR3 is 14 amino acids long. The germline V gene has CDR1 MGHDK and CDR2 SYGVNS. CDR3 sequence: CASSITESRETQYF. The CDR3 nucleotides are TGTGCCAGCAGTATCACAGAATCTCGAGAGACCCAGTACTTC.

The chain joins TRBV6-6 to TRBJ1-5; 9 bases line up with TRBD1. The CDR3 runs 15 residues. Germline trimming cut 6 bases from V and 4 bases from J; bases unmatched to any gene: 7. Germline V gene lookup returns CDR1 MNHNY and CDR2 SVGAGI (reference sequence). CDR3 protein: CASSTRDRVNQPQHF. Here the CDR3 DNA reads TGTGCCAGCAGCACCCGGGACAGGGTTAATCAGCCCCAGCATTTT.